This TCR beta chain was obtained from a study of blood T cells in healthy people across ages. Study findings and constraints: Considered underestimates were the diversity estimates obtained from one million T cells.

After removal of 3 bases from V and 5 bases from J, the junction contained 6 bases not matched to a gene. Germline CDR1 and CDR2: DFQATT and SNEGSKA (reference sequence). The CDR3 runs 14 residues. Then a second PCR, running about 6 to 11 cycles, was carried out with a sample-barcoded 5' primer and a J-beta primer mix. Every sample produced at least 3 million CDR3-containing paired-end reads. MiXCR was run by TCRdb on the 5' RACE reads, yielding one entry per CDR3 protein. The sample has about 1.7 million distinct CDR3 sequences, about 28% seen once. Concerning this clonotype: The target antigen is unknown.

Sequencing input: blood. This receptor was obtained from a woman under 40 in good health. This rearrangement joins TRBV20-1 to TRBJ2-5, with TRBD1 identical over 10 bases. The CDR3 protein is CSARGTGVGETQYF. CDR3 DNA: TGCAGTGCTAGGGGGACAGGGGTGGGGGAGACCCAGTACTTC.